This TCR beta chain emerged from a study of T-cell memory formation after mild COVID-19. Study-wide results and caveats: Whether day 37 second-wave clones are SARS-CoV-2-specific was not confirmed. Day 15 to 85 contractors were CD4/CD8 balanced; later expanders leaned CD4+.

The V end was cut by 2 bases, the J end by 2 bases, with 13 bases between. Germline V gives CDR1 SGHDT, CDR2 YYEEEE. This CDR3 comprises 15 residues. Constant-segment primers and 5'RACE yielded cDNA libraries for TCR alpha and TCR beta, each carrying sample barcodes and UMIs. TCRdb reanalysed the 5' RACE reads using MiXCR and keeps one entry per CDR3 protein. The data hold about 40,000 distinct CDR3 sequences, with about 6.1% observed a single time. This clonotype was observed many times. Its matching antigen is unknown. The TCR comes from an adult who had mild COVID-19 (a few samples of this study predate the infection). Cell type and time point are not known. V usage is TRBV5-6 and J usage is TRBJ2-5; D not certain. The sequenced material came from PBMCs or a T cell subset sorted from them (not recorded which). CDR3 amino acids: CASSFSPTQQETQYF. The CDR3 DNA sequence: TGTGCCAGCAGCTTCTCTCCAACGCAGCAAGAGACCCAGTACTTC.